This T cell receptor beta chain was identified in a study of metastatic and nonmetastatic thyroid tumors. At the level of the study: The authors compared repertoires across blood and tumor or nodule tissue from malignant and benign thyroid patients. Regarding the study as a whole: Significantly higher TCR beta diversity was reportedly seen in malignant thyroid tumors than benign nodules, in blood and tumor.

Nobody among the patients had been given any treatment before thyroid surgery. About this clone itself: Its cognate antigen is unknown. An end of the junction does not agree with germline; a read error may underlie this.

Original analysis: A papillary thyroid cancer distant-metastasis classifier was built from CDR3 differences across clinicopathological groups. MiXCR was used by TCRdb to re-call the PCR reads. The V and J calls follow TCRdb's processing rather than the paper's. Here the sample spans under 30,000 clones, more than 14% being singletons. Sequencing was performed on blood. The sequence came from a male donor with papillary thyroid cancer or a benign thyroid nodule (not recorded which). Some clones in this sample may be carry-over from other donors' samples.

The CDR3 DNA sequence: TGTGCCGGCAGTGAACGGAGTGTTAATAGCAACCAGCCCCAGCATTTT. Protein: CAGSERSVNSNQPQHF. The chain combines TRBV2 with TRBJ1-5; D uncertain. CDR1 is SNHLY and CDR2 is FYNNEI in the germline V gene. The CDR3 has 16 amino acids.